The present T cell receptor (beta chain) was sequenced within a study of T-cell reconstitution after alpha-beta-depleted transplantation in children. At least ten counts were recorded for this clonotype. Molecular barcoding with unique molecular identifiers was used for the TCRbeta library. MiXCR, run by TCRdb on the PCR reads, gives a single entry per CDR3 protein. The sample holds over 400,000 distinct CDR3 sequences, about 12% seen once. The material was PBMCs from the stem cell graft donor, obtained from the stem cell graft. This sequence was found in a human donor who donated a stem cell graft to a child with combined immunodeficiency.

The CDR3 protein is CASSPWGSGSSDTQYF. Written as DNA, the CDR3 is TGTGCCAGCAGCCCCTGGGGTAGCGGGAGTTCAGATACGCAGTATTTT. This chain uses TRBV12-3 or TRBV12-4 with TRBJ2-3; TRBD2 agrees at 9 bases. J gave up 4 bases and V 6 bases, and 11 bases lay outside the gene matches. The CDR3 runs to 16 residues.